This T cell receptor beta chain was profiled in a study of T-cell memory formation after mild COVID-19 (dated by TCRdb to the early 2020s). General notes on the study: Most TCR sequence clusters were specific to one of the two donors. In a couple of donors, T-cell clones that expanded and contracted after mild COVID-19 were tracked by sequencing TCRalpha and TCRbeta repertoires over time. The cohort was made up of two young adult volunteers, one female and one male, who were previously healthy.

V drops 6 bases and J drops 4 bases, leaving 11 bases in between. CDR1 SGHTA and CDR2 FQGNSA were looked up in the germline V gene. Inclusive of the bounding cysteine and phenylalanine, the CDR3 is 13 residues long. Only the CDR3 DNA stays, 39 bases, in frame from base 1. This clonotype was recorded a few times. Its binding antigen is unknown. Per-nucleotide qualities are absent, and no much larger clonotype sits a single base away. Ficoll-Paque density gradient centrifugation was used to isolate PBMCs. The sequencer listed for this sample is Illumina NovaSeq 6000. Using 5'RACE with constant-segment primers, TCRalpha and TCRbeta cDNA libraries were constructed, with sample barcodes and unique molecular identifiers added in the process. RNA was extracted from every sample with Trizol reagent. The libraries were amplified in two PCR steps, and the second step added a second sample barcode and Illumina TruSeq adapters. Libraries were sequenced on an Illumina NovaSeq with 2 x 150 bp paired-end reads. Processing in the source paper ran as follows. With migec v1.2.7, reads were demultiplexed and then collapsed into UMI-guided consensus sequences. Using mixcr v2.1.11, the UMI consensuses were aligned to TRA and TRB V and J templates and assembled into clonotypes. A clonotype was counted as expanded or contracted only if both edgeR and NoisET called the change significant, with noise models trained on biological replicates. For edgeR calls, a false discovery rate-adjusted p below 0.01 and a log2 fold-change threshold of 1 were applied. As an exploratory analysis of dynamics, max-normalized trajectories of the 1000 most abundant clonotypes were examined with PCA combined with hierarchical clustering. Separately sequenced CD4+ and CD8+ repertoires were used to assign a CD4 or CD8 phenotype to each responding clone. TCRdb reprocessing: public reads trimmed at Q25 with fastp, clones called with MiXCR, in-frame beta chains kept. Merged by CDR3 protein, the rows form single entries marked with the most common genes and DNA. For this entry, the V and J calls and clone size follow TCRdb and not the study's own pipeline. The sample profile shows roughly 400,000 distinct CDR3 sequences; around a sixth of them were found once. The ten most abundant clones make up 20% to 25% of the sample.

Findings and caveats that apply to the study as a whole: SARS-CoV-2 specificity of the second-wave clones peaking on day 37 was not confirmed. Contracting CD4+ clones were located mainly in the CM and EM memory subsets, whereas CD8+ clones were found to be enriched in EMRA. From day 15 to 85, contracting clones showed balanced CD4/CD8 phenotypes, whereas a second wave of clones that expanded from day 15 to 37 leaned towards CD4+. Only two mild cases were covered in the study, and larger cohorts including severe cases with pre-infection samples were considered necessary. Some responding clones were detected in pre-infection memory, which suggested that pre-existing cross-reactive memory T cells had joined the SARS-CoV-2 response.

Sequencing input: PBMCs or a T cell subset sorted from them (not recorded which). The receptor was isolated from a man aged 18 to 30 who had mild COVID-19 (a few samples of this study predate the infection). The sample titles of this study are shuffled in the database, so cell type and time point are left out; the donor was told from shared clones. The receptor chain draws on TRBV7-2 and TRBJ2-3; a weak D assignment points to TRBD2 (5 bases agree). The CDR3: CASSDSRADTQYF. The sequenced DNA is TGTGCCAGCAGTGATTCGCGGGCAGATACGCAGTATTTT.